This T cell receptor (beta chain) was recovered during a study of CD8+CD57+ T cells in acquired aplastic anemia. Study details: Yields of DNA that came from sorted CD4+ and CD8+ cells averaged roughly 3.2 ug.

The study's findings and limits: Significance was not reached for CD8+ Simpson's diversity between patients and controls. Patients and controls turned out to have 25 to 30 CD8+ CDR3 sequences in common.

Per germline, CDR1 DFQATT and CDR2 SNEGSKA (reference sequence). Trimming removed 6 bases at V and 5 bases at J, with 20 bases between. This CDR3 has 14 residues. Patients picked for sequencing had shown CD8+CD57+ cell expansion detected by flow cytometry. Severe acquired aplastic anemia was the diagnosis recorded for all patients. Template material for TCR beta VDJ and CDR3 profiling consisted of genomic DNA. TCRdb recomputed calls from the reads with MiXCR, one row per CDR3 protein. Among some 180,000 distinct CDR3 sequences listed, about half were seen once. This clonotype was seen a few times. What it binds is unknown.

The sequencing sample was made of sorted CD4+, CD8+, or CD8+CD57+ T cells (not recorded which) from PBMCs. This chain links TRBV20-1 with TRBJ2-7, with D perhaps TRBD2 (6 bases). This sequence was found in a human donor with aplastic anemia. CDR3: CSALSGVQTDEQYF. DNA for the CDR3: TGCAGTGCCCTCTCGGGAGTCCAGACAGACGAGCAGTACTTC.